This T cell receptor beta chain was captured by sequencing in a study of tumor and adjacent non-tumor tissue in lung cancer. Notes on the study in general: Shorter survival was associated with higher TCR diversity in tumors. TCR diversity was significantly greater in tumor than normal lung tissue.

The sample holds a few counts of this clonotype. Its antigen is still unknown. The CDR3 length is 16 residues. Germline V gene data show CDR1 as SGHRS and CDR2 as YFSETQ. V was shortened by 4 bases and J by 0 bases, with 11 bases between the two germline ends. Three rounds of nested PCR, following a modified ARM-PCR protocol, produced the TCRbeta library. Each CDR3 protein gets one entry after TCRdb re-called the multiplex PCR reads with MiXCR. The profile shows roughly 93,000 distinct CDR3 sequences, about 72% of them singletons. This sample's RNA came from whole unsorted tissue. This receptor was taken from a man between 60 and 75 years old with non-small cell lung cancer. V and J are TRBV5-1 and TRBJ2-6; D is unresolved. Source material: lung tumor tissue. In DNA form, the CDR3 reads TGCGCCAGCAGCGTAGACCCAAGCTCTGGGGCCAACGTCCTGACTTTC. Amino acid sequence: CASSVDPSSGANVLTF.